This TCR beta chain stems from a study of cytomegalovirus exposure and HLA in healthy donors. Study results and caveats: One variant, a missense change in DCLRE1C, was linked in a later analysis to TCR beta V- and J-gene trimming. The presence/absence work took it that sequencing depth was about the same across donors.

Both 60 Vbeta primers and 13 Jbeta primers went into the PCR. Only in-frame clones appear in the TCRdb table, and some are missing; sequencing was by immunoSEQ multiplex PCR. The profile shows roughly 100,000 clones, 65% to 85% of them singletons. CDR1 and CDR2 from the germline V gene are SGHTS and YDEGEE. Germline trimming cut 9 bases from V and 0 bases from J; bases unmatched to any gene: 7. The CDR3 has 14 residues. The table lists this clone with a count of one. The antigen remains unidentified. The sequenced material came from PBMCs. The chain joins TRBV5-8 to TRBJ2-3, with TRBD2 matching 7 bases. This clonotype was obtained from a young man in good health and CMV-seronegative. Here the CDR3 DNA reads TGTGCCAACGGGCGGGGACTAAGCACAGATACGCAGTATTTT. This gives the protein CANGRGLSTDTQYF.